These 10 T cell receptor beta chains originate from one sample sequenced in a study of CD8 T cells in Susac syndrome (dated by TCRdb to about 2019). Libraries were made using the immunoSEQ multiplex PCR assay. RNA was extracted using the RNeasy kit, and about 0.5 to 1 microgram was reverse transcribed with random hexamers. Using fastp at Q25 and MiXCR, TCRdb reprocessed the public reads and kept productive beta chains. Duplicate CDR3 protein sequences are folded into a single record with the most common DNA and genes. This sample is represented by 200,000 or so distinct CDR3 sequences; approximately 96% of them were singletons. The ten largest clones take up 0.093% of the sample. Sample: CD4+ T cells from PBMCs. The receptors derive from a human donor with multiple sclerosis.

The chain uses TRBV3-1 and TRBJ2-2; unclear D gene. Germline V gene data show CDR1 as LGHDT and CDR2 as YNNKEL (reference sequence). This CDR3 has 13 amino acids. Trimming left V 8 bases short and J 1 base short, with 8 bases between. CDR3 residues: CASGLLNTGELFF. In DNA, the CDR3 is TGTGCCAGCGGGCTACTGAACACCGGGGAGCTGTTTTTT.

The rearrangement joins TRBV30 to TRBJ2-7, with 9 bases that match TRBD1. Germline-derived CDR1 and CDR2 are GTSNPN and SVGIG (reference sequence). CDR3 length: 16 amino acids. V lost 0 bases to trimming and J lost 6 bases; unmatched junction nucleotides: 12. The CDR3: CAWSVGVGTGMPEQYF. CDR3 DNA: TGTGCCTGGAGTGTAGGGGTCGGGACAGGGATGCCCGAGCAGTACTTC.

The CDR3, as DNA: TGCAGTGCTAGCCTTGACAGGGGCGCTGAAGCTTTCTTT. As protein: CSASLDRGAEAFF. The gene calls are TRBV20-1 and TRBJ1-1; TRBD1 matches at 8 bases. This CDR3 is built from 13 residues. Trimming at V came to 3 bases and at J to 6 bases, leaving 6 bases not matched to a gene. Germline CDR1 DFQATT, CDR2 SNEGSKA (reference sequence).

This clonotype was seen just once. The genes are TRBV7-9 and TRBJ1-2, with D maybe TRBD1 (5 bases). CDR3 length: 13 residues. Trimming took off 3 bases at V and 8 bases at J, with 13 bases between the two ends. The V gene's germline CDR1 is SEHNR and CDR2 FQNEAQ (reference sequence). The CDR3 loop is CASSFGTGKGYTF. The CDR3, as DNA: TGTGCCAGCAGCTTCGGGACCGGGAAAGGCTACACCTTC.

The V and J genes are TRBV18 and TRBJ2-1, with unresolved D. With 5 bases removed from V and 4 bases from J, the gap between germline ends came to 9 bases. Germline loops: CDR1 KGHSH, CDR2 LQKENI. The CDR3 spans 13 residues. The CDR3 is CASSSTVYNEQFF. As DNA, the CDR3 is TGTGCCAGCTCATCCACCGTTTACAATGAGCAGTTCTTC.

Here the CDR3 reads CATKGGDTREQYF. CDR3 DNA sequence: TGTGCCACGAAGGGTGGGGATACGAGGGAGCAGTACTTC. The J gene is TRBJ2-7, the V gene TRBV6-2 or TRBV6-3; D not resolved. Trimming took 10 bases from V and 7 from J, leaving 20 bases between them. Per germline, CDR1 MNHEY and CDR2 SVGEGT. This CDR3 has 13 amino acids.

This sequence joins TRBV6-4 and TRBJ2-7; 10 nucleotides match TRBD1. V lost 2 bases to trimming and J lost 5 bases; unmatched junction nucleotides: 12. This CDR3 comprises 17 residues. Germline V gene data show CDR1 as MRHNA and CDR2 as SNTAGT. The chain's CDR3 is CASSDPRGQGYIDEQYF. In DNA, the CDR3 is TGTGCCAGCAGTGACCCTAGGGGACAGGGGTATATCGACGAGCAGTACTTC.

The V call is TRBV30, the J call TRBJ2-1; no clear D. Germline CDR1 and CDR2: GTSNPN and SVGIG (reference sequence). The CDR3 consists of 13 residues. V was cut by 8 bases and J by 0 bases, with 11 bases left in between. CDR3 in DNA: TGTGCCATTTCAGCAAACTCCTACAATGAGCAGTTCTTC. Translating it yields CAISANSYNEQFF. Based on the CDR3 plus reference TRBV30 and TRBJ2-1, the full variable domain is SQTIHQWPATLVQPVGSPLSLECTVEGTSNPNLYWYRQAAGRGLQLLFYSVGIGQISSEVPQNLSASRPQDRQFILSSKKLLLSDSGFYLCAISANSYNEQFFGPGTRLTVL.

J is TRBJ2-1 and V is TRBV9, with D possibly being TRBD1 or TRBD2 (5 bases each). The CDR3 sequence is 17 residues long. Trimming removed 4 bases from V and 0 bases from J, with 17 bases in between. Germline V gives CDR1 SGDLS, CDR2 YYNGEE. The CDR3 DNA reads TGTGCCAGCAGCCCAGAAACCGGGACCTCCTCCTACAATGAGCAGTTCTTC. Its translation is CASSPETGTSSYNEQFF.

This sequence joins TRBV7-8 and TRBJ2-2; TRBD1 is a possible D gene (6 bases). Germline CDR1 reads SGHVS; CDR2 reads FQNEAQ. V lost 5 bases, J lost 3 bases, and 16 bases lay in between. This CDR3 is 16 amino acids long. CDR3: CASSHQKGTYTGELFF. CDR3 nucleotide sequence: TGTGCCAGCAGCCATCAAAAGGGGACATACACCGGGGAGCTGTTTTTT. Full variable domain (outside the CDR3, taken from reference TRBV7-8 and TRBJ2-2): GAGVSQSPRYKVAKRGQDVALRCDPISGHVSLFWYQQALGQGPEFLTYFQNEAQLDKSGLPSDRFFAERPEGSVSTLKIQRTQQEDSAVYLCASSHQKGTYTGELFFGEGSRLTVL.